These 18 T cell receptor beta chains were all obtained from the same sample, sequenced in a study of blood T cell repertoires in COVID-19. The table came from immunoSEQ multiplex PCR; TCRdb's copy has only in-frame clones and leaves some out. The sample records approximately 210,000 clones, more than 75% being singletons. Sequencing used PBMCs or T cells enriched from blood (not recorded which). The receptor set was obtained from a man aged 25 to 40 with acute COVID-19.

The CDR3 is CSARDSSLLHF. The CDR3, as DNA: TGCAGTGCTAGAGATTCGAGTCTCCTCCACTTT. V gene TRBV20-1 combines with J gene TRBJ1-6; D is unresolved. Germline V gives CDR1 DFQATT, CDR2 SNEGSKA (reference sequence). The CDR3 is 11 amino acids. V was clipped by 0 bases and J by 15 bases, with 9 bases between them.

The CDR3 DNA reads TGCGCCAGCAGCCCAGGGGGAGGCTATGGCTACACCTTC. Protein sequence: CASSPGGGYGYTF. V is TRBV4-1 and J is TRBJ1-2, with TRBD1 matching 7 bases. The CDR3 length is 13 residues. The V and J ends lost 4 bases and 4 bases, in that order; junction bases with no gene match: 3. Per germline, CDR1 MGHRA and CDR2 YSYEKL.

The chain joins TRBV7-9 to TRBJ1-2; TRBD1 matches at 8 bases. Germline assignment: CDR1 SEHNR and CDR2 FQNEAQ (reference sequence). The CDR3 covers 17 residues. J was trimmed by 5 bases and V by 1 base; bases with no gene match: 12. The CDR3 reads CASSLEATAGGRYGYTF. CDR3 in DNA: TGTGCCAGCAGCTTAGAAGCTACGGCAGGGGGCCGGTATGGCTACACCTTC.

CDR3 loop: CASSPRGYQTYEQYF. For the CDR3, the DNA is TGTGCCAGCTCACCACGAGGATACCAGACCTACGAGCAGTACTTC. The V call is TRBV18, the J call TRBJ2-7; D not resolved. The CDR3 length is 15 residues. V gave up 1 base and J gave up 2 bases, with 12 bases separating them. Germline-derived CDR1 and CDR2 are KGHSH and LQKENI.

This clone showed up just a few times. The rearrangement links TRBV6-5 to TRBJ1-1, with 7 nucleotides matching TRBD1. V gave up 8 bases and J gave up 5 bases; unmatched junction bases: 8. The CDR3 is made up of 13 amino acids. Germline V gene sequence: CDR1 MNHEY, CDR2 SVGAGI. The CDR3 sequence: CASGIQGGTEAFF. CDR3 DNA: TGTGCCAGCGGAATTCAGGGGGGTACTGAAGCTTTCTTT.

The chain links TRBV7-9 to TRBJ2-1; the D is unclear. The germline gives CDR1 SEHNR, CDR2 FQNEAQ (reference sequence). V lost 0 bases to trimming and J lost 8 bases, with 17 bases between them. This CDR3 spans 16 amino acids. The CDR3 sequence: CASSLASTFPPDEQFF. The CDR3 DNA sequence: TGTGCCAGCAGCTTAGCGAGCACTTTCCCGCCCGATGAGCAGTTCTTC.

J is TRBJ1-2 and V is TRBV6-5, with 8 nucleotides matching TRBD1. Trimming took 5 bases from V and 5 from J; bases not matched to a gene: 4. The CDR3 spans 13 residues. Germline V gene data show CDR1 as MNHEY and CDR2 as SVGAGI. In nucleotides, the CDR3 is TGTGCCAGCAGTACGAGACAGGGGTATGGCTACACCTTC. Its translation is CASSTRQGYGYTF.

This clone was observed a handful of times. This chain uses TRBV7-9 with TRBJ1-5; D may be TRBD1 (6 bases). This CDR3 region has 16 residues. Trimming took off 5 bases at V and 1 base at J, with 15 bases between the two ends. Germline lookup yields CDR1 SEHNR and CDR2 FQNEAQ (reference sequence). DNA for the CDR3: TGTGCCAGCAGCCCAGGGGAGGGATCAAGCAATCAGCCCCAGCATTTT. This gives the protein CASSPGEGSSNQPQHF.

The chain links TRBV29-1 to TRBJ1-6; 7 bases line up with TRBD1. The CDR3 sequence is 15 residues long. Germline V gene data show CDR1 as SQVTM and CDR2 as ANQGSEA. Trimming removed 6 bases from V and 5 bases from J; junction bases left unmatched: 10. The CDR3 coding sequence is TGCAGCGTCCCCGGTGGTACAGGGGATAATTCACCCCTCCACTTT. It specifies CSVPGGTGDNSPLHF.

This clone has just a few counts. The chain joins TRBV6-5 to TRBJ2-7; D ambiguous. Germline V gene data show CDR1 as MNHEY and CDR2 as SVGAGI. The CDR3 is made up of 14 amino acids. V dropped 4 bases and J dropped 2 bases, with 12 bases sitting between them. The CDR3 is CASSSITEAYEQYF. Written as DNA, the CDR3 is TGTGCCAGCAGTTCGATTACAGAAGCCTACGAGCAGTACTTC.

V and J are TRBV19 and TRBJ2-5, with a tentative D call TRBD2 (5 bases). Germline-derived CDR1 and CDR2 are LNHDA and SQIVND (reference sequence). The germline V and J ends were trimmed by 4 bases and 5 bases, with 20 bases remaining between them. The CDR3 has 16 amino acids. The CDR3 region is CASSTGLRRSPETQYF. In DNA, the CDR3 is TGTGCCAGTAGTACGGGATTAAGACGGTCCCCGGAGACCCAGTACTTC.

The V and J genes are TRBV6-5 and TRBJ1-4; 9 nucleotides align to TRBD1. CDR1 and CDR2 from the germline V gene are MNHEY and SVGAGI. CDR3 length: 15 residues. Trimming at V came to 8 bases and at J to 4 bases, leaving 8 bases not matched to a gene. The DNA for the CDR3 is TGTGCCAGCCGGACAGGGGCTCTCCTTAATGAAAAACTGTTTTTT. Translation gives CASRTGALLNEKLFF.

There are many counts of this clone. The V gene is TRBV7-6, the J gene TRBJ2-2; D is possibly TRBD2 (7 bases). The germline V gene has CDR1 SGHVS and CDR2 FNYEAQ. This CDR3 region has 14 residues. Trimming cost V 4 bases and J 6 bases, with 12 bases left between them. The CDR3 DNA is TGTGCCAGCAGCTCTTCCGGGGGGCCCGGGGAGCTGTTTTTT. Translation: CASSSSGGPGELFF.

A word on this clone: The same CDR3 can be traced to other DNA sequences in this sample. The V call is TRBV6-5, the J call TRBJ1-5; TRBD1 matches 8 bases. The CDR3 extends over 15 amino acids. J gave up 4 bases and V 6 bases, and 8 bases lay outside the gene matches. CDR1 and CDR2 (germline): MNHEY, SVGAGI. This chain's CDR3 is CASSLTGGSNQPQHF. CDR3 nucleotides: TGTGCCAGCAGCCTTACAGGGGGTTCAAATCAGCCCCAGCATTTT.

The chain employs TRBV9 and TRBJ1-1; D possibly corresponds to TRBD1 (6 bases). Germline V gene lookup returns CDR1 SGDLS and CDR2 YYNGEE. V lost 3 bases, J lost 6 bases, and 21 bases lay in between. CDR3 length: 16 amino acids. For the CDR3, the DNA is TGTGCCAGCAGCGGCCGGGACACAAGATGGCAAGCTGAAGCTTTCTTT. Protein sequence: CASSGRDTRWQAEAFF.

CDR3 sequence reads: CASSFRGEGTEAFF. DNA of the CDR3: TGCGCCAGCAGCTTCCGAGGTGAGGGCACTGAAGCTTTCTTT. The chain is built from TRBV5-1 and TRBJ1-1; D unclear. Germline V gene data show CDR1 as SGHRS and CDR2 as YFSETQ. The germline V and J ends were trimmed by 2 bases and 4 bases, with 12 bases remaining between them. There are 14 residues in the CDR3.

This clone was seen only once. V and J are TRBV6-1 and TRBJ2-7; 12 bases are shared with TRBD2. This CDR3 is built from 15 residues. The junction had 3 bases not matched to a gene; V was cut back by 1 base and J by 5 bases. The V gene's germline CDR1 is MNHNS and CDR2 SASEGT. The CDR3 coding sequence is TGTGCCAGCAGTGAAGGGACTAGCGGGGCGAACGAGCAGTACTTC. Its translation: CASSEGTSGANEQYF.

The CDR3 is CASSLQGLAGELFF. CDR3 sequence (DNA): TGTGCCAGCAGCTTGCAGGGTCTAGCCGGGGAGCTGTTTTTT. The V gene is TRBV5-5, the J gene TRBJ2-2; a weak D match, TRBD1 (5 bases). Germline CDR1 reads SGHKS; CDR2 reads YYEKEE (reference sequence). V lost 1 base and J 6 bases, leaving 10 bases between the germline ends. There are 14 residues in the CDR3.